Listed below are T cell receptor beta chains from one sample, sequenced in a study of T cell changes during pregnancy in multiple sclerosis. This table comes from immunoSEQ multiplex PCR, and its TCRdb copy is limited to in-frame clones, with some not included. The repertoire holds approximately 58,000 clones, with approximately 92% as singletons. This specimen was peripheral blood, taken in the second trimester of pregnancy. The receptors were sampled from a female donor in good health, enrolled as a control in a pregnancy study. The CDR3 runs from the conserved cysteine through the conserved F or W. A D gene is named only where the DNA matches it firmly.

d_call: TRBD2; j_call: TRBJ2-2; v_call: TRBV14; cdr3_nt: TGTGCCAGCAGCCAAGGACTAGCGGGAGCCCTTCTGAACACCGGGGAGCTGTTTTTT; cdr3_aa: CASSQGLAGALLNTGELFF
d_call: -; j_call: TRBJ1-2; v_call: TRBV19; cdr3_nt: TGTGCCAGTAGTATGGCTTTCTATGGCTACACCTTC; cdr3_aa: CASSMAFYGYTF
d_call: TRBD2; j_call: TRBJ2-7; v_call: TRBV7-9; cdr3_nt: TGTGCCAGCAGCTCTCGGCTAGCGGGGGGTCCTTCCTACGAGCAGTACTTC; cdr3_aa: CASSSRLAGGPSYEQYF
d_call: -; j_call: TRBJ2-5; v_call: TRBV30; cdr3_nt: TGTGCCTGGGGATGGACAGTAGAGACCCAGTACTTC; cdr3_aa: CAWGWTVETQYF
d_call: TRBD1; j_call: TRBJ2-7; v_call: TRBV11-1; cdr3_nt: TGTGCCAGCAGCTTTACAGGGGTTTCCGGCTCCGAGCAGTACTTC; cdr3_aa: CASSFTGVSGSEQYF
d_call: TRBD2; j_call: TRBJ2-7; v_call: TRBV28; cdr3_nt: TGTGCCAGCAGTTTGTGGAGCGGGAAGGTTGAGCAGTACTTC; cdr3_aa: CASSLWSGKVEQYF
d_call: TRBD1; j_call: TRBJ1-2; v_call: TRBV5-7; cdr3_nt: TGTGCCAGCAGCTCCGTCAGGGGGCGATACAATGTCGGCTATGGCTACACCTTC; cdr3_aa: CASSSVRGRYNVGYGYTF
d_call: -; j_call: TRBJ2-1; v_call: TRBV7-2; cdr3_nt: TGTGCCAGCAGCTTTTCAGCAGGGGTAACCAATGAGCAGTTCTTC; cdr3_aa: CASSFSAGVTNEQFF
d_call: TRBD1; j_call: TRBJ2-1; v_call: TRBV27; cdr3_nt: TGTGCCAGCAGTTTACGGTCTTTCGGTGGTCGTCGGGACAGAACAAACAATGAGCAGTTCTTC; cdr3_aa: CASSLRSFGGRRDRTNNEQFF
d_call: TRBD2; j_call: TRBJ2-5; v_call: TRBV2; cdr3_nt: TGTGCCAGCAGGGTAGCGGGGTACCTTCCAACCCAGTACTTC; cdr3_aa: CASRVAGYLPTQYF
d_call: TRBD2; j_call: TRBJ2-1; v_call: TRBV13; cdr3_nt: TGTGCCAGCAGCTTCCTAGCGGGAGAGCTTGAGCAGTTCTTC; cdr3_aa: CASSFLAGELEQFF
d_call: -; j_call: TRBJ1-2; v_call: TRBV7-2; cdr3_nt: TGTGCCAGCAGCGCACAACCTGGGGGGGGATATGGTGGCTACACCTTC; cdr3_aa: CASSAQPGGGYGGYTF
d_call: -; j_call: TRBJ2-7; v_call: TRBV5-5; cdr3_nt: TGTGCCAGCAGCCTACTGTCGACTAGGGGCCCCTACGAGCAGTACTTC; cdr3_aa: CASSLLSTRGPYEQYF
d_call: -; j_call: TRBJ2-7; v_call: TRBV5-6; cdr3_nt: TGTGCCAGCAGCTTGGCCCCAGCGAGCTCCTACGAGCAGTACTTC; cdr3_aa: CASSLAPASSYEQYF
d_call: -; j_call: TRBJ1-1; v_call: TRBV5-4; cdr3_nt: TGTGCCAGCAGCTTGGCCGGGAGGGGGGGGAACACTGAAGCTTTCTTT; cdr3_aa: CASSLAGRGGNTEAFF
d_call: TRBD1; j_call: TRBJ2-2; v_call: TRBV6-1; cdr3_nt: TGTGCCAGCAATAGACAGGGGGCCGGGGAGCTGTTTTTT; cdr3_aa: CASNRQGAGELFF
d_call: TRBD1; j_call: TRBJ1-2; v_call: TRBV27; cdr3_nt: TGTGCCAGCAGTTTCGGAGGGGGCGCGGGGGGCTACACCTTC; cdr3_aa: CASSFGGGAGGYTF
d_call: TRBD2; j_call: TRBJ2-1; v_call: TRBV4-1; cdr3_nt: TGCGCCAGCAGCCTACCCCCGGCGGTCGGACTAGCGGCAGATGAGCAGTTCTTC; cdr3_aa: CASSLPPAVGLAADEQFF
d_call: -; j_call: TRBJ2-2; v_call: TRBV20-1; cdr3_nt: TGCAGCGCCCCCCCGGGCGGGGAGCTGTTTTTT; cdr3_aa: CSAPPGGELFF
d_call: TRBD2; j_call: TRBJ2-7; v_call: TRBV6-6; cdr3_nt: TGTGCCAGCAGGACCACTAGCGGGGGTGGGTGGTACTTC; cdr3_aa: CASRTTSGGGWYF
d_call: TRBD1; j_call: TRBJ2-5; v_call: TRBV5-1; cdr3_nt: TGCGCCAGCAGCCGAAATTACCAGGGGGCAGGGGAGACCCAGTACTTC; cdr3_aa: CASSRNYQGAGETQYF
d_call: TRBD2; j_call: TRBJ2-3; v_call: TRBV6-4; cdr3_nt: TGTGCCAGCAGTGAGGCTAGCGGGAGTGTGGCGGATACGCAGTATTTT; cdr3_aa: CASSEASGSVADTQYF
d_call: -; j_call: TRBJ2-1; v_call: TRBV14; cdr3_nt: TGTGCCAGCAGCCAATGGACTATCGTAACTCCGGCCAATGAGCAGTTCTTC; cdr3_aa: CASSQWTIVTPANEQFF
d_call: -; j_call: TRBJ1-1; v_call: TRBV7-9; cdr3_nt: TGTGCCAGCAGCTCCTCGAGGGAGACTGAAGCTTTCTTT; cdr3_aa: CASSSSRETEAFF
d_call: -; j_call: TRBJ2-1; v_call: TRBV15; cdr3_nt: TGTGCCACCAGCACCCTCCGTGAGCAGTTCTTC; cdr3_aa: CATSTLREQFF
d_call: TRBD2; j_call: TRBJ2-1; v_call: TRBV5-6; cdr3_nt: TGTGCCAGCAGCTTAGGACTAGCGGGGGCGGGTTCCTACAATGAGCAGTTCTTC; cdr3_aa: CASSLGLAGAGSYNEQFF
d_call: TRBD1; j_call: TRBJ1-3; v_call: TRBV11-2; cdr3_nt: TGTGCCAGCAGCGGGACAGCGCGCCTTACCTCTGGAAACACCATATATTTT; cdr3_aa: CASSGTARLTSGNTIYF
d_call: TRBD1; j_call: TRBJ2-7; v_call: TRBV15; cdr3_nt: TGTGCCACCACACAGGGGGACAGGGCGGACTACGAGCAGTACTTC; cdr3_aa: CATTQGDRADYEQYF
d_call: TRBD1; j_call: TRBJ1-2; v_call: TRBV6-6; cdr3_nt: TGTGCCAGCAGTTACTCCGGGACAGGGGGCGCCTATGGCTACACCTTC; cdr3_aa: CASSYSGTGGAYGYTF
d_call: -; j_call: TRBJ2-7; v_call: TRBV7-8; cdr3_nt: TGTGCCAGCAGCTTAGGGAGGCTAACCTACGAGCAGTACTTC; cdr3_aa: CASSLGRLTYEQYF
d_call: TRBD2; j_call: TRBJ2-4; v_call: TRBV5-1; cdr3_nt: TGCGCCAGCAGCTTGGAGGGGCGGGGGGAAAACATTCAGTACTTC; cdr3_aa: CASSLEGRGENIQYF